These 12 T cell receptor beta chains were all obtained from the same sample, sequenced in a study of cytomegalovirus exposure and HLA in healthy donors (dated by TCRdb to 2017 to 2019). The method was the immunoSEQ multiplex PCR assay. TCRdb took over this immuneACCESS table, retaining in-frame rearrangements with V and J assigned. Such tables are incomplete; in checked studies, under half of the missing clones stem from an unresolved V gene, and the remainder is unexplained. Here the sample has about 130,000 clones; 88% occur a single time. Roughly 1.4% of the sample lies in the top ten. The sequenced material came from PBMCs. The receptors shown here come from a man younger than 45 in good health and CMV-seronegative.

The rearrangement joins TRBV5-8 to TRBJ2-1; 10 bases align to TRBD2. The germline CDR1 and CDR2 sequences are SGHTS and YDEGEE. The length of the CDR3 is 14 residues. V trimming: 0 bases; J trimming: 7 bases; junction bases outside the gene matches: 1. The CDR3 sequence: CASSLGGLANEQFF. As DNA, the CDR3 is TGTGCCAGCAGCTTGGGGGGACTAGCGAATGAGCAGTTCTTC.

The chain links TRBV11-2 to TRBJ1-5; maybe TRBD1 (5 bases). The CDR3 is 16 amino acids. Trimming left V 0 bases short and J 2 bases short, with 11 bases between. The germline V gene encodes CDR1 SGHAT and CDR2 FQNNGV. CDR3 DNA sequence: TGTGCCAGCAGCTTAGATGGGGCCAGGGGCAATCAGCCCCAGCATTTT. This codes for CASSLDGARGNQPQHF.

V gene TRBV19 combines with J gene TRBJ2-6; 7 positions agree with TRBD2. Trimming took 3 bases from V and 1 from J; bases not matched to a gene: 6. Germline assignment: CDR1 LNHDA and CDR2 SQIVND (reference sequence). The CDR3 extends over 17 amino acids. This chain's CDR3 is CASSIRGSWSGANVLTF. The CDR3 DNA sequence: TGTGCCAGTAGTATTCGCGGGAGTTGGTCTGGGGCCAACGTCCTGACTTTC.

The rearrangement uses TRBV6-5 and TRBJ2-1, with a tentative D call TRBD1 (6 bases). V was shortened by 0 bases and J by 3 bases, with 12 bases between the two germline ends. CDR3 size: 16 residues. Germline V gene sequence: CDR1 MNHEY, CDR2 SVGAGI. CDR3 residues: CASSYSRTDFYNEQFF. The DNA for the CDR3 is TGTGCCAGCAGTTACTCCCGGACAGATTTCTACAATGAGCAGTTCTTC.

This rearrangement joins TRBV5-4 to TRBJ1-4; TRBD1 agrees at 7 bases. CDR3 size: 14 residues. V shed 4 bases, J shed 6 bases, and the junction held 6 bases outside the gene matches. Germline CDR1 and CDR2: SGHNT and YYREEE (reference sequence). The CDR3 DNA is TGTGCCAGCAGCAGGACAGGAAGCTATGAAAAACTGTTTTTT. This gives the protein CASSRTGSYEKLFF.

This clone appeared a single time. CDR3: CASSLAGAPRDEQFF. CDR3 DNA: TGCGCCAGCAGCTTAGCGGGGGCCCCCCGGGATGAGCAGTTCTTC. The chain links TRBV5-1 to TRBJ2-1, with 8 bases lining up with TRBD2. V shed 2 bases and J 8 bases; nucleotides not matched to a gene: 9. This CDR3 spans 15 amino acids. From germline, CDR1 is SGHRS and CDR2 YFSETQ.

The rearrangement joins TRBV14 to TRBJ1-4; the D is unclear. The CDR3 covers 16 residues. In germline, CDR1 is SGHDN, CDR2 FVKESK. Trimming pared 4 bases from V and 0 bases from J, leaving 12 bases between. DNA for the CDR3: TGTGCCAGCAGCCCACTAGGAGATCCAACTAATGAAAAACTGTTTTTT. It specifies CASSPLGDPTNEKLFF.

Written as DNA, the CDR3 is TGTGCCAGCAAATCAACTAGCGGGGTAGATACGCAGTATTTT. Its translation: CASKSTSGVDTQYF. The chain links TRBV6-5 to TRBJ2-3, with TRBD2 matching 10 bases. V shed 7 bases, J shed 5 bases, and the junction held 6 bases outside the gene matches. The CDR3 loop spans 14 amino acids. Looked up from germline, CDR1 is MNHEY and CDR2 is SVGAGI.

This chain connects TRBV7-6 to TRBJ1-1, with D possibly being TRBD1 (5 bases). Germline lookup yields CDR1 SGHVS and CDR2 FNYEAQ. The CDR3 covers 13 residues. V was shortened by 2 bases and J by 3 bases, with 7 bases between the two germline ends. The CDR3 reads CASSLTGDTEAFF. The CDR3 DNA reads TGTGCCAGCAGCTTAACGGGGGACACTGAAGCTTTCTTT.

CDR3: CASTPGIRNTEAFF. CDR3 coding DNA: TGTGCCAGCACACCGGGGATACGGAACACTGAAGCTTTCTTT. The V call is TRBV5-4, the J call TRBJ1-1; D is undetermined. CDR1 is SGHNT and CDR2 is YYREEE in the germline V gene (reference sequence). CDR3 length: 14 amino acids. V was clipped by 6 bases and J by 1 base, with 13 bases between them. The variable domain in full, with the rest retrieved from reference TRBV5-4 and TRBJ1-1, is ETGVTQSPTHLIKTRGQQVTLRCSSQSGHNTVSWYQQALGQGPQFIFQYYREEENGRGNFPPRFSGLQFPNYSSELNVNALELDDSALYLCASTPGIRNTEAFFGQGTRLTVV.

The V and J genes are TRBV28 and TRBJ2-1; 10 positions agree with TRBD2. This CDR3 contains 14 residues. The V gene end was trimmed by 6 bases and the J gene end by 8 bases; junction bases not matched to a gene: 7. Per the germline V gene, CDR1 is MDHEN and CDR2 is SYDVKM. The CDR3 bases are TGTGCCAGCAGGAGGGGACTAGCGCGTTATGAGCAGTTCTTC. This translates into CASRRGLARYEQFF. Full variable domain (rest looked up from reference TRBV28 and TRBJ2-1): DVKVTQSSRYLVKRTGEKVFLECVQDMDHENMFWYRQDPGLGLRLIYFSYDVKMKEKGDIPEGYSVSREKKERFSLILESASTNQTSMYLCASRRGLARYEQFFGPGTRLTVL.

This chain joins TRBV30 and TRBJ1-1; D remains ambiguous. V shed 0 bases and J shed 1 base, with 12 bases lying between them. CDR1 and CDR2 from the germline V gene are GTSNPN and SVGIG (reference sequence). This CDR3 comprises 15 residues. As DNA, the CDR3 is TGTGCCTGGAGTGTAGGAGGAAAGGGGAACACTGAAGCTTTCTTT. Translated, it gives CAWSVGGKGNTEAFF.